The 3 T cell receptor beta chains below all came from one sample that was sequenced in a study of blood T cell repertoires in COVID-19 (dated by TCRdb to 2019 to 2021). Library preparation used the immunoSEQ multiplex PCR assay. The table was pulled from immuneACCESS by TCRdb, which kept in-frame rearrangements only. Such tables lose some clones; where checked, under half of the loss comes from unresolved V genes, and the rest has no known cause. For this sample there are hundreds of thousands of clones; roughly 85% appear just once. The ten biggest clones cover 3% to 4.5% of the sample. The specimen sequenced was peripheral blood. The receptors shown here come from an elderly woman with acute or convalescent COVID-19.

The chain uses TRBV2 and TRBJ1-1; TRBD1 is a possible D gene (5 bases). The CDR3 runs to 14 residues. In germline, CDR1 is SNHLY, CDR2 FYNNEI. The germline V and J ends were trimmed by 7 bases and 1 base, with 13 bases remaining between them. The CDR3 sequence: CASKFRDQNTEAFF. As DNA, the CDR3 is TGTGCCAGCAAGTTCAGGGATCAGAACACTGAAGCTTTCTTT.

The V gene is TRBV2, the J gene TRBJ1-4; tentative D call: TRBD1 (6 bases). CDR1 is SNHLY and CDR2 is FYNNEI in the germline V gene. V dropped 9 bases and J dropped 2 bases, with 16 bases sitting between them. The CDR3 is 15 residues long. CDR3 in amino acids: CASRQAGLTNEKLFF. The CDR3, as DNA: TGTGCCAGTCGACAGGCCGGGTTGACTAATGAAAAACTGTTTTTT. Complete variable domain (other parts from reference TRBV2 and TRBJ1-4): EPEVTQTPSHQVTQMGQEVILRCVPISNHLYFYWYRQILGQKVEFLVSFYNNEISEKSEIFDDQFSVERPDGSNFTLKIRSTKLEDSAMYFCASRQAGLTNEKLFFGSGTQLSVL.

This sequence joins TRBV5-1 and TRBJ2-2; D not resolved. Germline CDR1 and CDR2: SGHRS and YFSETQ. The CDR3 loop spans 13 amino acids. Trimming pared 4 bases from V and 1 base from J, leaving 5 bases between. CDR3 nucleotides: TGCGCCAGCAGCCTAAAGAACACCGGGGAGCTGTTTTTT. Translating it yields CASSLKNTGELFF.